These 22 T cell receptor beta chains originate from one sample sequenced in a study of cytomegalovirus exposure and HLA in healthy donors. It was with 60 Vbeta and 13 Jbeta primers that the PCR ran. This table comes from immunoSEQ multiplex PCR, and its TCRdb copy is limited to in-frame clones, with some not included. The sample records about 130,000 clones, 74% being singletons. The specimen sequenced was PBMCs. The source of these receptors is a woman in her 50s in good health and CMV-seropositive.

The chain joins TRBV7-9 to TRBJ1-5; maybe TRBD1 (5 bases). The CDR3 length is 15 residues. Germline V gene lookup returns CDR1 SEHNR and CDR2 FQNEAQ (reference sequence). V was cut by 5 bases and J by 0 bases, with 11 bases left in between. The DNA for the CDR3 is TGTGCCAGCAGCGCCGCAGGGCGTAGCAATCAGCCCCAGCATTTT. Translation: CASSAAGRSNQPQHF.

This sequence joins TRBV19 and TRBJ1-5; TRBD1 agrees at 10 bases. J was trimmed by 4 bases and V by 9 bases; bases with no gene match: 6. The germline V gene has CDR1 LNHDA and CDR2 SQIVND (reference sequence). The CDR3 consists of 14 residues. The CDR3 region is CASDRQGANQPQHF. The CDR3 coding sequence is TGTGCCAGCGACCGACAGGGGGCGAATCAGCCCCAGCATTTT.

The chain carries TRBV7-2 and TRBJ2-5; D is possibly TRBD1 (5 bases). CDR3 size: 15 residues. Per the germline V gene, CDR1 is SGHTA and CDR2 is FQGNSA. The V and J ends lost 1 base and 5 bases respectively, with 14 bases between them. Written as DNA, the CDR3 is TGTGCCAGCAGCTTAGTTGGCCAGGGAAGGGAGACCCAGTACTTC. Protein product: CASSLVGQGRETQYF.

Written as DNA, the CDR3 is TGTGCCAGCAGTTACTTCTCCGATCAGCCCCAGCATTTT. This translates into CASSYFSDQPQHF. V and J are TRBV6-5 and TRBJ1-5; D is ambiguous. In germline, CDR1 is MNHEY, CDR2 SVGAGI. Trimming shortened V by 1 base and J by 5 bases, and 6 bases separated the two germline ends. The CDR3 spans 13 residues.

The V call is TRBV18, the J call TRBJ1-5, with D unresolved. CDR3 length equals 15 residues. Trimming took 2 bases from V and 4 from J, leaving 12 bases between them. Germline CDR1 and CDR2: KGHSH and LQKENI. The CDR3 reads CASSPNQGGNQPQHF. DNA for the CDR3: TGTGCCAGCTCACCAAACCAAGGCGGGAATCAGCCCCAGCATTTT.

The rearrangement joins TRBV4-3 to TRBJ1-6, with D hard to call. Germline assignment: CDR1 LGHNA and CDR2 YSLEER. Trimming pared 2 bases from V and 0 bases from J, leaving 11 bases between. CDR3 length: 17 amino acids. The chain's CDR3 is CASSQWTQSSYNSPLHF. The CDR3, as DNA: TGCGCCAGCAGCCAATGGACTCAGAGCTCCTATAATTCACCCCTCCACTTT.

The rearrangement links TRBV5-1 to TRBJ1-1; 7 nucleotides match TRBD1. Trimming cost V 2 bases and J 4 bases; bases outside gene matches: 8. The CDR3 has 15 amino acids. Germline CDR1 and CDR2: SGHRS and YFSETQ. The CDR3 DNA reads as TGCGCCAGCAGCTTTTCGACAGGGTCGGGCACTGAAGCTTTCTTT. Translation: CASSFSTGSGTEAFF.

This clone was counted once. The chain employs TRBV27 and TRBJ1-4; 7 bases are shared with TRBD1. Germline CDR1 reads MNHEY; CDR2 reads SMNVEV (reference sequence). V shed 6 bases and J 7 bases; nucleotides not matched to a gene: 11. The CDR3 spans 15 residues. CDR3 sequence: CASSPSGGRVEKLFF. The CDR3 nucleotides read TGTGCCAGCAGCCCTTCAGGGGGTAGAGTTGAAAAACTGTTTTTT.

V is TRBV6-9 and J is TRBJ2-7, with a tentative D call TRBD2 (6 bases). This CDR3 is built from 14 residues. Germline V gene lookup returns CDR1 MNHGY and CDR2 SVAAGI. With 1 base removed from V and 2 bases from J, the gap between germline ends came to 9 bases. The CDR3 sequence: CASSYYPGAYEQYF. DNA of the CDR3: TGTGCCAGCAGTTATTACCCGGGGGCCTACGAGCAGTACTTC.

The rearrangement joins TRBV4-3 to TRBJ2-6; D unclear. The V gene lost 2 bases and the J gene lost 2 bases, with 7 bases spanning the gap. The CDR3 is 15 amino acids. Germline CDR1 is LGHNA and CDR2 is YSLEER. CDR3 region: CASSQSSAGANVLTF. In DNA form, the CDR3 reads TGCGCCAGCAGCCAATCGAGTGCTGGGGCCAACGTCCTGACTTTC.

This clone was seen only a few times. DNA of the CDR3: TGTGCCCCGAGAGGCCCTCGGGGCACAGATACGCAGTATTTT. Amino acid sequence: CAPRGPRGTDTQYF. This chain links TRBV6-1 with TRBJ2-3; D gene unclear. CDR3 length equals 14 residues. CDR1 is MNHNS, CDR2 SASEGT, per germline. Trimming stripped 11 bases from V and 1 base from J, with 16 bases between.

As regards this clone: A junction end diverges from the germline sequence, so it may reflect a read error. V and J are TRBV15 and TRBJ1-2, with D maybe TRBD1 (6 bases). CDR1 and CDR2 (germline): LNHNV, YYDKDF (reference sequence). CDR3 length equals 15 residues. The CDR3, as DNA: TGTGCCACCAGCAGAGGGACAGATGGGAACTATGGCTACCCCTTC. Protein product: CATSRGTDGNYGYPF.

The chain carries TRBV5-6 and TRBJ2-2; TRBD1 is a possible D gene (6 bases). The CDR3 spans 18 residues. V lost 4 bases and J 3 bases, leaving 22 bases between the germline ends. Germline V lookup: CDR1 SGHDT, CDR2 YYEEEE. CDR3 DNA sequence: TGTGCCAGCAGCCAGGAAGTCCCCAGGGGTTCGTACACCGGGGAGCTGTTTTTT. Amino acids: CASSQEVPRGSYTGELFF.

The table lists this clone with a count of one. The CDR3 loop is CASKPSGNGEQYF. The CDR3 nucleotides are TGTGCCAGCAAACCTAGCGGGAATGGGGAGCAGTACTTC. The chain couples TRBV27 to TRBJ2-7; TRBD2 matches 9 bases. Losses at the gene ends were 7 bases for V and 7 bases for J; bases not matched to a gene: 8. CDR3 length: 13 residues. CDR1 MNHEY and CDR2 SMNVEV come from the germline V gene (reference sequence).

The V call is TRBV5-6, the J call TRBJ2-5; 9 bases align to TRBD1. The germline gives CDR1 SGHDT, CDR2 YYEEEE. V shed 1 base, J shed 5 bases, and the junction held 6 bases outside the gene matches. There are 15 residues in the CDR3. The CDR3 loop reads CASSLTQGAGETQYF. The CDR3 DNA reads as TGTGCCAGCAGCTTGACACAGGGGGCCGGGGAGACCCAGTACTTC.

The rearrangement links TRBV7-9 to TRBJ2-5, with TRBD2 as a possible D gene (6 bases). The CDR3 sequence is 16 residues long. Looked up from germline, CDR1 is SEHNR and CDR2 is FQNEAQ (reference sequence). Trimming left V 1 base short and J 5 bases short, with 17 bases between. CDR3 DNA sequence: TGTGCCAGCAGCTTAGGAGGACGGGGGAGGCAGGAGACCCAGTACTTC. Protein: CASSLGGRGRQETQYF.

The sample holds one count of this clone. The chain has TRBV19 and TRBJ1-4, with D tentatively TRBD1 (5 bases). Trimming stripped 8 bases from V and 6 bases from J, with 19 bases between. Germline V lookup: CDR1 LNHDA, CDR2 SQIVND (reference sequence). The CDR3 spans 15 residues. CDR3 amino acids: CASSYNGASDEKLFF. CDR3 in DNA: TGTGCCAGTTCATATAATGGGGCCTCGGATGAAAAACTGTTTTTT.

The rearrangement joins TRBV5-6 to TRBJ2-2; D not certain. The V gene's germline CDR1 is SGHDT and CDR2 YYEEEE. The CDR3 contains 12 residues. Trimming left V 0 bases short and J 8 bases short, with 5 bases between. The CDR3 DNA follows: TGTGCCAGCAGCTTGGTGCAGGGGGAGCTGTTTTTT. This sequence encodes CASSLVQGELFF.

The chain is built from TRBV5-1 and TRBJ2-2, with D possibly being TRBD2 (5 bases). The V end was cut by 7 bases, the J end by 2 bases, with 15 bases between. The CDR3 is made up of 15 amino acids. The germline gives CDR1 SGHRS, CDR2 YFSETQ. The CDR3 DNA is TGCGCCAGCGGACCGAGGGTGGTCAACACCGGGGAGCTGTTTTTT. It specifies CASGPRVVNTGELFF.

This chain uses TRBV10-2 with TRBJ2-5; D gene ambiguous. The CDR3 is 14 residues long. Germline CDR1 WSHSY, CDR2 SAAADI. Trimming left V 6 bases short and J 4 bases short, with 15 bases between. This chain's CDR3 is CASRSGALLETQYF. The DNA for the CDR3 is TGCGCCAGCAGGTCCGGAGCGCTTTTAGAGACCCAGTACTTC.

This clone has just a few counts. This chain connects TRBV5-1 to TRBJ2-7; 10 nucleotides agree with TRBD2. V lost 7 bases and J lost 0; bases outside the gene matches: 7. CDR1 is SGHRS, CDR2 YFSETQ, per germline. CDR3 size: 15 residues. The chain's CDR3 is CASSKTSGFSYEQYF. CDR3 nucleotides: TGCGCCAGCTCCAAGACTAGCGGGTTCTCCTACGAGCAGTACTTC.

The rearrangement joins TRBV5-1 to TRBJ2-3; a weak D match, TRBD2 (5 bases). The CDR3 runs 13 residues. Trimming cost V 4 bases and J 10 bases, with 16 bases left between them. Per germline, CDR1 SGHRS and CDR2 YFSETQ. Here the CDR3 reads CASSLTDSPPQYF. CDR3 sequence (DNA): TGCGCCAGCAGCCTCACGGACTCTCCTCCGCAGTATTTT.